This entry is about one T cell receptor beta chain. No antigen is known for it. CDR1 is MNHNY, CDR2 SVGAGI, per germline (reference sequence). CDR3 length equals 11 residues. Deletions cut 7 bases from V and 3 bases from J, with 6 bases between. This specimen belongs to a study of T cell repertoires in cytomegalovirus infection. Broader study findings: There were HLA-C-restricted CMV-specific TCR beta clonotypes dominating the ex vivo response. Frequencies of public TCR beta families were cumulated, and this identified carriers of CMV plus the relevant HLA.

TCRdb re-called the reads with MiXCR, one entry per CDR3 protein. The top ten hold roughly 5% of the sample, which has some 180,000 distinct CDR3 sequences, 8% to 10% seen once. This sequence originates from a human donor in good health (CMV status not recorded). Some clones in this sample may be carry-over from other donors' samples. The genes are TRBV6-6 and TRBJ1-2, with D possibly being TRBD1 (5 bases). Sequencing was performed on PBMCs. The CDR3 coding sequence is TGTGCCAGCACCAGGGACTATGGCTACACCTTC. It is translated as CASTRDYGYTF.